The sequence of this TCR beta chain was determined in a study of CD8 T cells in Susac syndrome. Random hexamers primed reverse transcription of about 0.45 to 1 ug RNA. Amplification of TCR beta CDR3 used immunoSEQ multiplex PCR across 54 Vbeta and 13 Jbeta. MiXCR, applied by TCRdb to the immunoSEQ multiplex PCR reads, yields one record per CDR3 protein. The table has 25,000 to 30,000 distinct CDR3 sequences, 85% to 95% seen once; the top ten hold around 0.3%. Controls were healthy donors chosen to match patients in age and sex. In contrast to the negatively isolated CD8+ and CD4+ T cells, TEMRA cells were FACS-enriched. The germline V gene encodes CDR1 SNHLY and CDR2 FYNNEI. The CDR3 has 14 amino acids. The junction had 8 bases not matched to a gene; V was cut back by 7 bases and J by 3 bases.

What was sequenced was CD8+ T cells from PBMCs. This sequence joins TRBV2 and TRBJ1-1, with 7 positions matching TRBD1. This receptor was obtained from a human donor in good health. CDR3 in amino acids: CASTKQGTHTEAFF. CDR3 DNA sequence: TGTGCCAGCACCAAACAGGGGACGCACACTGAAGCTTTCTTT.